Listed here are 26 T cell receptor beta chains from one sample, sequenced in a study of chemoradiotherapy in HPV16-positive cancers. Clones were read by immunoSEQ multiplex PCR, and TCRdb kept only the in-frame ones, dropping some. The data show about 7,900 clones, approximately 80% seen once. Collection of the sample occurred from a patient who underwent chemoradiotherapy. Receptor source: a human donor with HPV-associated anogenital cancer.

The genes are TRBV27 and TRBJ2-3; D call uncertain. V was cut by 10 bases and J by 2 bases, with 7 bases left in between. Germline V lookup: CDR1 MNHEY, CDR2 SMNVEV (reference sequence). The CDR3 contains 11 residues. The CDR3 DNA reads as TGTGCCACCGGGTTCACAGATACGCAGTATTTT. This sequence encodes CATGFTDTQYF.

This chain joins TRBV11-2 and TRBJ2-5; no reliable D call. This CDR3 is 12 amino acids long. The germline CDR1 and CDR2 sequences are SGHAT and FQNNGV. V lost 4 bases to trimming and J lost 7 bases, with 10 bases between them. The CDR3 spells CASSSPTGTQYF. CDR3 DNA sequence: TGTGCCAGCAGCTCCCCGACCGGGACCCAGTACTTC.

This sequence joins TRBV6-6 and TRBJ2-6; TRBD1 agrees at 10 bases. The CDR3 is 16 residues long. V dropped 5 bases and J dropped 6; count of bases not matched to a gene: 7. The germline V gene encodes CDR1 MNHNY and CDR2 SVGAGI (reference sequence). The CDR3 sequence: CASSRTGGKAANVLTF. Here the CDR3 DNA reads TGTGCCAGCAGTCGGACAGGGGGAAAGGCGGCCAACGTCCTGACTTTC.

V gene TRBV19 combines with J gene TRBJ2-3; 7 bases line up with TRBD1. The length of the CDR3 is 16 residues. Germline lookup yields CDR1 LNHDA and CDR2 SQIVND (reference sequence). Trimming at V came to 3 bases and at J to 2 bases, leaving 8 bases not matched to a gene. CDR3 bases: TGTGCCAGTAGTATTATAAACAGGGGTCTCACAGATACGCAGTATTTT. Translating it yields CASSIINRGLTDTQYF.

This clone is a singleton in its sample. The chain recombines TRBV29-1 with TRBJ2-5; the D gene is possibly TRBD1 (5 bases). CDR1 is SQVTM and CDR2 is ANQGSEA in the germline V gene. This CDR3 spans 13 amino acids. In DNA form, the CDR3 reads TGCAGGAAGGGGAATCTGGTAGGAGAGACCCAGTACTTC. Translated, it gives CRKGNLVGETQYF.

The rearrangement links TRBV9 to TRBJ2-7; TRBD2 matches at 7 bases. V gave up 0 bases and J gave up 1 base; unmatched junction bases: 7. The length of the CDR3 is 16 residues. Germline CDR1 and CDR2: SGDLS and YYNGEE. The CDR3 nucleotides read TGTGCCAGCAGCGTAGATCCGCGGGGGATATCCTACGAGCAGTACTTC. Protein sequence: CASSVDPRGISYEQYF.

Regarding this clone: One end of the junction varies from germline; a read error may be responsible. This rearrangement joins TRBV5-8 to TRBJ1-2; no definite D call. The CDR3 extends over 10 amino acids. Germline CDR1 is SGHTS and CDR2 is YDEGEE. For the CDR3, the DNA is TGTGCCAGCAGCTTGGTGGCGTCCCTTTTC. It specifies CASSLVASLF.

This rearrangement joins TRBV19 to TRBJ2-5, with TRBD2 matching 9 bases. Germline trimming cut 3 bases from V and 5 bases from J; bases unmatched to any gene: 10. The CDR3 loop spans 16 amino acids. Germline lookup yields CDR1 LNHDA and CDR2 SQIVND (reference sequence). CDR3 residues: CASSIVGGGGAETQYF. CDR3 bases: TGTGCCAGTAGTATCGTGGGCGGGGGGGGTGCGGAGACCCAGTACTTC.

This chain joins TRBV27 and TRBJ2-7, with 15 bases aligning to TRBD2. The CDR3 loop spans 16 amino acids. CDR1 and CDR2 from the germline V gene are MNHEY and SMNVEV (reference sequence). The trim removed 4 bases at V and 7 bases at J, leaving 8 bases unmatched. The CDR3 is CASSSRTSGGVGEQYF. The CDR3 DNA is TGTGCCAGCAGTTCTCGGACTAGCGGGGGGGTAGGGGAGCAGTACTTC.

V usage is TRBV6-5 and J usage is TRBJ2-3; 8 bases are shared with TRBD2. V lost 2 bases to trimming and J lost 5 bases; unmatched junction nucleotides: 3. Germline V lookup: CDR1 MNHEY, CDR2 SVGAGI. The CDR3 has 14 residues. The CDR3 nucleotides read TGTGCCAGCAGTTACGGCGGGGGGCGAGATACGCAGTATTTT. Amino acids: CASSYGGGRDTQYF.

The V and J genes are TRBV19 and TRBJ1-3, with a possible D match to TRBD1 (5 bases). V was trimmed by 5 bases and J by 0 bases, leaving 14 bases between them. There are 16 residues in the CDR3. The germline V gene has CDR1 LNHDA and CDR2 SQIVND (reference sequence). The CDR3 protein is CASSRRGGNSGNTIYF. The CDR3, as DNA: TGTGCCAGTAGTCGCCGGGGGGGGAACTCTGGAAACACCATATATTTT.

DNA for the CDR3: TGTGCCAGCAGCCCGTTGTACAAAATCTACGAGCAGTACTTC. It translates to CASSPLYKIYEQYF. The chain couples TRBV2 to TRBJ2-7; D remains unclear. This CDR3 region has 14 residues. V lost 6 bases and J 3 bases, leaving 15 bases between the germline ends. Per the germline V gene, CDR1 is SNHLY and CDR2 is FYNNEI. The whole variable domain, remainder taken from reference TRBV2 and TRBJ2-7, is EPEVTQTPSHQVTQMGQEVILRCVPISNHLYFYWYRQILGQKVEFLVSFYNNEISEKSEIFDDQFSVERPDGSNFTLKIRSTKLEDSAMYFCASSPLYKIYEQYFGPGTRLTVT.

This chain links TRBV5-8 with TRBJ1-5; 7 nucleotides match TRBD1. Germline CDR1 and CDR2: SGHTS and YDEGEE. The V and J ends lost 3 bases and 7 bases, in that order; junction bases with no gene match: 7. The CDR3 contains 14 residues. CDR3 sequence (DNA): TGTGCCAGCAGCTATGACAGGGCGGGACAGCCCCAGCATTTT. Residues: CASSYDRAGQPQHF. Full variable domain (outside the CDR3, taken from reference TRBV5-8 and TRBJ1-5): EAGVTQSPTHLIKTRGQQATLRCSPISGHTSVYWYQQALGLGLQFLLWYDEGEERNRGNFPPRFSGRQFPNYSSELNVNALELEDSALYLCASSYDRAGQPQHFGDGTRLSIL.

The chain uses TRBV6-6 and TRBJ1-2; 9 nucleotides align to TRBD1. Germline lookup yields CDR1 MNHNY and CDR2 SVGAGI (reference sequence). Losses at the gene ends were 0 bases for V and 4 bases for J; bases not matched to a gene: 3. CDR3 size: 15 residues. The CDR3 reads CASSYSRDRAYGYTF. CDR3 coding DNA: TGTGCCAGCAGTTACTCGAGGGACAGGGCCTATGGCTACACCTTC.

This clone has just one count. The rearrangement joins TRBV28 to TRBJ1-1; unclear D gene. CDR1 MDHEN and CDR2 SYDVKM come from the germline V gene. The V end lost 6 bases, the J end lost 6 bases, and 17 bases lay between the germline ends. The CDR3 has 14 residues. The CDR3 is CASSPFLLRAEAFF. In DNA, the CDR3 is TGTGCCAGCAGCCCATTCTTACTTCGGGCTGAAGCTTTCTTT. Filled out from reference TRBV28 and TRBJ1-1, the complete variable domain reads DVKVTQSSRYLVKRTGEKVFLECVQDMDHENMFWYRQDPGLGLRLIYFSYDVKMKEKGDIPEGYSVSREKKERFSLILESASTNQTSMYLCASSPFLLRAEAFFGQGTRLTVV.

The rearrangement joins TRBV5-6 to TRBJ2-7; 14 bases fit TRBD2. V lost 2 bases and J lost 5; bases outside the gene matches: 3. CDR1 and CDR2 (germline): SGHDT, YYEEEE. This CDR3 is built from 15 residues. CDR3 protein: CASSFGTSGSNEQYF. In nucleotides, the CDR3 is TGTGCCAGCAGCTTCGGGACTAGCGGGAGCAACGAGCAGTACTTC.

The rearrangement links TRBV11-3 to TRBJ2-1; D may correspond to TRBD1 or TRBD2 (6 bases each). Germline V lookup: CDR1 SGHNT, CDR2 YENEEA. V was pared by 5 bases and J by 2 bases, with 13 bases between. The CDR3 has 15 residues. Here the CDR3 DNA reads TGTGCCAGCAGCCCCTGGGGGGCCCCCTACAATGAGCAGTTCTTC. This translates into CASSPWGAPYNEQFF.

The V call is TRBV11-1, the J call TRBJ1-1; no reliable D call. V was clipped by 2 bases and J by 1 base, with 8 bases between them. Per germline, CDR1 SGHAT and CDR2 FQDESV (reference sequence). The CDR3 is 14 amino acids. The CDR3 is CASSLISANTEAFF. CDR3 sequence (DNA): TGTGCCAGCAGCTTAATATCGGCGAACACTGAAGCTTTCTTT.

This chain uses TRBV7-9 with TRBJ2-7; TRBD1 matches at 7 bases. The CDR3 contains 14 residues. Unmatched junction bases numbered 6, after V lost 5 bases and J lost 2 bases. Germline-derived CDR1 and CDR2 are SEHNR and FQNEAQ (reference sequence). The CDR3 reads CASSLDRDPYEQYF. DNA of the CDR3: TGTGCCAGCAGCCTTGACAGGGATCCCTACGAGCAGTACTTC.

J is TRBJ2-7 and V is TRBV28; D may match TRBD1 or TRBD2 (5 bases each). Trimming pared 5 bases from V and 2 bases from J, leaving 13 bases between. This CDR3 is 14 amino acids long. In germline, CDR1 is MDHEN, CDR2 SYDVKM. The CDR3 nucleotides read TGTGCCAGCAGTCCTGCCGGGACGGCCTACGAGCAGTACTTC. It codes for CASSPAGTAYEQYF.

This clone showed up just a few times. The V gene is TRBV20-1, the J gene TRBJ1-2; D is unclear. Germline V lookup: CDR1 DFQATT, CDR2 SNEGSKA (reference sequence). This CDR3 spans 11 amino acids. Written as DNA, the CDR3 is TGCTCGACGATTACAAGTTTTGGCTACACCTTC. It specifies CSTITSFGYTF.

This chain joins TRBV14 and TRBJ2-4; 9 bases are shared with TRBD1. Germline lookup yields CDR1 SGHDN and CDR2 FVKESK. The trim removed 3 bases at V and 9 bases at J, leaving 6 bases unmatched. The CDR3 length is 14 residues. The DNA of the CDR3 is TGTGCCAGCAGCCAGGGACAGGGAGGGACCATTCAGTACTTC. Translation: CASSQGQGGTIQYF.

This clone was found once. The chain couples TRBV18 to TRBJ2-6; weak D call: TRBD1 (6 bases). V was clipped by 1 base and J by 0 bases, with 16 bases between them. Germline assignment: CDR1 KGHSH and CDR2 LQKENI. The CDR3 covers 19 residues. The CDR3 DNA follows: TGTGCCAGCTCACCACGGGGTTCAGGGGAAGGCTCTGGGGCCAACGTCCTGACTTTC. It translates to CASSPRGSGEGSGANVLTF.

This chain joins TRBV28 and TRBJ1-2; D is possibly TRBD1 (6 bases). Trimming cost V 2 bases and J 8 bases, with 15 bases left between them. Germline lookup yields CDR1 MDHEN and CDR2 SYDVKM. CDR3 length: 14 amino acids. The DNA for the CDR3 is TGTGCCAGCAGTTTACCCCTGGGGCAGGGGGGCTACACCTTC. Amino acids: CASSLPLGQGGYTF.

The chain carries TRBV18 and TRBJ1-3; a possible D gene is TRBD1 (5 bases). Deletions cut 3 bases from V and 4 bases from J, with 13 bases between. This CDR3 is 15 amino acids long. Germline CDR1 reads KGHSH; CDR2 reads LQKENI. The CDR3: CASSPEGSPGNTIYF. CDR3 nucleotide sequence: TGTGCCAGCTCACCGGAGGGGAGCCCGGGAAACACCATATATTTT. The variable domain in full, with the rest retrieved from reference TRBV18 and TRBJ1-3, is NAGVMQNPRHLVRRRGQEARLRCSPMKGHSHVYWYRQLPEEGLKFMVYLQKENIIDESGMPKERFSAEFPKEGPSILRIQQVVRGDSAAYFCASSPEGSPGNTIYFGEGSWLTVV.

J is TRBJ1-1 and V is TRBV11-2; TRBD1 matches 9 bases. V lost 5 bases to trimming and J lost 1 base; unmatched junction nucleotides: 5. CDR3 length: 15 amino acids. Germline V gene sequence: CDR1 SGHAT, CDR2 FQNNGV. CDR3 region: CASSPRDRANTEAFF. The CDR3 region has the DNA TGTGCCAGCAGCCCCCGGGACAGGGCGAACACTGAAGCTTTCTTT.